This T cell receptor beta chain was captured in a study of blood T cell repertoires in COVID-19 (dated by TCRdb to 2020 to 2022). Concerning the study at large: The collaborator samples originated in the United States, Italy and Spain and spanned the acute and convalescent phases of COVID-19. The prospective study material was composed of cDNA or gDNA derived from T cells, B-cell-depleted T cells, or PBMCs. Where available, HLA class I and class II types were taken from metadata supplied by the sample provider and were not determined by assay-based typing. The repertoires were released in a freely available public database meant as a resource for research on the immune response to SARS-CoV-2. A de-identified subject ID, COVID-19 status, age in years and sex were almost always included in the sample metadata. Deeply sampled blood TCRbeta repertoires from subjects exposed to, actively infected with, or recovered from COVID-19 were included in the dataset. The samples were drawn from the first 160 participants of the ongoing ImmuneRACE study and from 950 to 1,500 subjects provided by 6 global collaborators. What the study reported, not specific to this receptor: The quantity of clinical and demographic metadata differed by source and by participant and was supplied without curation.

In the case of this clone: It has no known antigen specificity. Base quality data are lacking; no much larger clone is found one base away.

The immunoSEQ Assay, a bias-controlled multiplex PCR, was used to amplify TCRbeta CDR3 regions from genomic DNA. In the paper's pipeline: Within the assay, amplification of reference gene primers was used to estimate how many nucleated cells each sample contained. To quantify the absolute abundance of each unique TCRbeta CDR3 rearrangement, sequence reads were collapsed and filtered. For each sample, productive Simpson clonality was calculated as the square root of Simpson's diversity index over productive rearrangements. The table comes from immuneACCESS by way of TCRdb, which keeps in-frame sequences with V and J called. Part of the clones is missing from these tables; in studies checked, under half for an unresolved V gene and the rest for unknown reasons. For V, J and clone size, that table is used; D and trimming come from the DNA. Here the sample has 90,000 to 120,000 clones; roughly 80% occur a single time. The ten largest clones capture about 20% of the sample.

Based on the germline V gene (reference sequence), the CDR1 and CDR2 sequences are LNHDA and SQIVND. Trimming costs V 7 bases and J 2 bases, and their ends lie 16 bases apart. The CDR3 numbers 15 residues from cysteine through phenylalanine. CDR3 DNA only is kept here, 45 bases in frame from base 1. Collaborating institutions collected whole blood in K2EDTA tubes following their own protocols. For TCRbeta analysis, collaborator samples were shipped as frozen whole blood, as isolated PBMCs, or as DNA extracted from either sample type. The sequence was collected from a man between 65 and 85 years old with active or convalescent COVID-19. This sequence uses TRBV19 and TRBJ2-3; tentative D gene TRBD2, with 7 bases matching. Specimen: peripheral blood. The CDR3 in this case is CASKLGRGATDTQYF. The bases read TGTGCCAGTAAGTTGGGTCGGGGGGCCACAGATACGCAGTATTTT.